The 19 T cell receptor beta chains reported below all come from one sample, sequenced in a study of blood T cell repertoires in COVID-19. TCRdb's copy holds only in-frame clones and misses some; the assay was immunoSEQ multiplex PCR. The sample shows around 440,000 clones, approximately 89% of them seen only once. The sample consisted of peripheral blood. The receptors derive from a woman in her fifties or sixties with COVID-19, enrolled during active disease.

The chain joins TRBV5-1 to TRBJ2-2; D call uncertain. CDR3 length: 15 residues. CDR1 is SGHRS and CDR2 is YFSETQ in the germline V gene. V lost 4 bases, J lost 1 base, and 11 bases lay in between. CDR3 in amino acids: CASSQRPENTGELFF. For the CDR3, the DNA is TGCGCCAGCAGCCAACGCCCAGAGAACACCGGGGAGCTGTTTTTT.

The chain employs TRBV5-4 and TRBJ1-1; 8 nucleotides match TRBD1. Trimming cost V 4 bases and J 1 base; bases outside gene matches: 3. Germline V gene data show CDR1 as SGHNT and CDR2 as YYREEE (reference sequence). The CDR3 totals 14 residues. CDR3: CASSRGTGNTEAFF. The CDR3 nucleotides read TGTGCCAGCAGCCGGGGGACAGGGAACACTGAAGCTTTCTTT.

This clone was picked up one time. V and J are TRBV24-1 and TRBJ2-1, with D possibly TRBD2 on 5 matching bases. This CDR3 contains 15 residues. Germline V gene sequence: CDR1 KGHDR, CDR2 SFDVKD. V gave up 2 bases and J gave up 5 bases, with 12 bases separating them. Written as DNA, the CDR3 is TGTGCCACCAGTGATTCCGGGGAGCCAAACAATGAGCAGTTCTTC. This sequence encodes CATSDSGEPNNEQFF.

This rearrangement joins TRBV13 to TRBJ1-6; weak D call: TRBD1 (6 bases). Trimming shortened V by 3 bases and J by 7 bases, and 16 bases separated the two germline ends. The CDR3 has 16 residues. The germline V gene has CDR1 PRHDT and CDR2 FYEKMQ (reference sequence). The CDR3 here is CASSFYSRGMNSPLHF. The DNA for the CDR3 is TGTGCCAGCAGCTTTTATAGCAGGGGTATGAATTCACCCCTCCACTTT.

This chain joins TRBV2 and TRBJ1-2; D uncertain. This CDR3 comprises 12 residues. Trimming stripped 2 bases from V and 5 bases from J, with 6 bases between. In germline, CDR1 is SNHLY, CDR2 FYNNEI. The CDR3 is CASSESAYGYTF. CDR3 coding DNA: TGTGCCAGCAGTGAATCAGCGTATGGCTACACCTTC.

The chain links TRBV6-5 to TRBJ1-4, with D tentatively TRBD1 (5 bases). V was cut by 2 bases and J by 4 bases, with 8 bases left in between. Per germline, CDR1 MNHEY and CDR2 SVGAGI. This CDR3 contains 14 residues. CDR3 nucleotides: TGTGCCAGCAGTTACGGGGGGGATAATGAAAAACTGTTTTTT. Translated, it gives CASSYGGDNEKLFF.

This clone was found once. The gene calls are TRBV5-1 and TRBJ1-1, with D unclear. V lost 0 bases and J 1 base, leaving 13 bases between the germline ends. CDR1 is SGHRS, CDR2 YFSETQ, per germline. The CDR3 extends over 16 amino acids. The CDR3 here is CASSLDPTSQNTEAFF. The DNA for the CDR3 is TGCGCCAGCAGCTTGGACCCGACATCACAGAACACTGAAGCTTTCTTT.

The chain links TRBV2 to TRBJ1-1, with D perhaps TRBD1 (6 bases). The CDR3 contains 15 residues. Trimming pared 8 bases from V and 4 bases from J, leaving 20 bases between. In germline, CDR1 is SNHLY, CDR2 FYNNEI. The CDR3 reads CASGKGGAGSTEAFF. The CDR3 DNA reads as TGTGCCAGCGGTAAAGGGGGAGCCGGGAGCACTGAAGCTTTCTTT.

This chain joins TRBV6-5 and TRBJ1-1, with 8 bases matching TRBD1. V shed 8 bases and J 4 bases; nucleotides not matched to a gene: 9. The CDR3 covers 14 residues. Germline loops: CDR1 MNHEY, CDR2 SVGAGI. CDR3 bases: TGTGCCAGCTCTTGGACAGGGTCGGGCACTGAAGCTTTCTTT. It encodes CASSWTGSGTEAFF.

In the case of this clone: The sample has other DNA sequences that encode this CDR3 too. This chain uses TRBV27 with TRBJ2-7; no clear D gene. The CDR3 consists of 12 residues. Trimming took off 6 bases at V and 4 bases at J, with 10 bases between the two ends. Germline CDR1 reads MNHEY; CDR2 reads SMNVEV (reference sequence). In DNA form, the CDR3 reads TGTGCCAGCAGCCCCACTGGTTACGAGCAGTACTTC. Its translation: CASSPTGYEQYF.

J is TRBJ1-3 and V is TRBV24-1, with TRBD1 as a possible D gene (6 bases). CDR3 length: 15 amino acids. Trimming shortened V by 2 bases and J by 7 bases, and 14 bases separated the two germline ends. The germline gives CDR1 KGHDR, CDR2 SFDVKD. The CDR3 loop is CATSDSGGPGNTIYF. The CDR3 DNA follows: TGTGCCACCAGTGATTCGGGGGGGCCAGGGAACACCATATATTTT.

V gene TRBV11-2 combines with J gene TRBJ1-1; D gene unclear. With 4 bases removed from V and 2 bases from J, the gap between germline ends came to 8 bases. CDR1 SGHAT and CDR2 FQNNGV come from the germline V gene. The CDR3 is made up of 13 amino acids. CDR3: CASSSQPNTEAFF. The CDR3 coding sequence is TGTGCCAGCAGCTCACAACCCAACACTGAAGCTTTCTTT.

The V call is TRBV18, the J call TRBJ1-1; no reliable D call. This CDR3 is 14 amino acids long. V was cut by 2 bases and J by 3 bases, with 10 bases left in between. Germline CDR1 and CDR2: KGHSH and LQKENI. The CDR3 loop reads CASSPSRRDTEAFF. The CDR3 nucleotides are TGTGCCAGCTCACCATCCCGGAGGGACACTGAAGCTTTCTTT.

The chain employs TRBV18 and TRBJ1-6; D may be TRBD1 (5 bases). The CDR3 runs 17 residues. The germline gives CDR1 KGHSH, CDR2 LQKENI. V was shortened by 4 bases and J by 0 bases, with 13 bases between the two germline ends. Here the CDR3 reads CASSLGVVSSYNSPLHF. The CDR3, as DNA: TGTGCCAGCTCACTAGGGGTGGTGAGCTCCTATAATTCACCCCTCCACTTT.

A few counts support this clone. This chain connects TRBV7-9 to TRBJ2-3; 12 bases align to TRBD2. The germline gives CDR1 SEHNR, CDR2 FQNEAQ (reference sequence). This CDR3 has 15 residues. After removal of 2 bases from V and 10 bases from J, the junction contained 7 bases not matched to a gene. The CDR3 region has the DNA TGTGCCAGCAGCTTACTAGCGGGGGGGCCGGGAGCGCAGTATTTT. The encoded protein is CASSLLAGGPGAQYF.

The J gene is TRBJ1-6, the V gene TRBV15, with D unresolved. V lost 0 bases and J lost 8, with 17 bases in between. CDR3 length equals 17 residues. Germline-derived CDR1 and CDR2 are LNHNV and YYDKDF (reference sequence). The CDR3 region is CATSREFAGSSHSPLHF. In DNA, the CDR3 is TGTGCCACCAGCAGAGAGTTTGCGGGGTCCTCCCATTCACCCCTCCACTTT.

A single count supports this clone. V usage is TRBV4-1 and J usage is TRBJ2-3, with TRBD2 identical over 9 bases. This CDR3 is 18 amino acids long. Per germline, CDR1 MGHRA and CDR2 YSYEKL. The V gene end was trimmed by 1 base and the J gene end by 0 bases; junction bases not matched to a gene: 8. CDR3 DNA: TGCGCCAGCAGCCAAGTCGTAGGGACTAGCTCCAGCACAGATACGCAGTATTTT. It codes for CASSQVVGTSSSTDTQYF.

Note on this clone: Other nucleotide sequences in the sample specify the same CDR3. This chain joins TRBV12-3 or TRBV12-4 and TRBJ1-1; D not resolved. V was trimmed by 6 bases and J by 1 base, leaving 6 bases between them. The CDR3 covers 12 residues. The CDR3 is CASSLRNTEAFF. As DNA, the CDR3 is TGTGCCAGCAGCCTTAGGAACACTGAAGCTTTCTTT.

CDR3 nucleotide sequence: TGTGCCAGCTCCGACAGGGCTCCGCGAGATCAGCCCCAGCATTTT. Translation: CASSDRAPRDQPQHF. This rearrangement joins TRBV6-5 to TRBJ1-5, with 7 bases aligning to TRBD1. The V segment lost 8 bases and the J segment 5 bases; nucleotides outside the gene matches: 12. This CDR3 has 15 amino acids. Germline V gene sequence: CDR1 MNHEY, CDR2 SVGAGI.